This TCR beta chain was retrieved from a study of T cell repertoires in ileal Crohn's disease. Study details: M6 samples are neoterminal ileum biopsies from postoperative colonoscopy. Findings and caveats of the study: Clonal expansions were more frequent in active smokers than non-smokers at surgery.

Deletions cut 0 bases from V and 4 bases from J, with 8 bases between. From germline, CDR1 is SGHRS and CDR2 YFSETQ. The CDR3 extends over 14 amino acids. Time point reported: neoterminal ileum biopsy at postoperative endoscopy, about 6 months after surgery. This clone was recorded once. The antigen remains unidentified. TCRB immunosequencing input was five hundred nanograms of biopsy DNA per sample. Libraries were prepared by immunoSEQ multiplex PCR; TCRdb keeps only in-frame clonotypes and omits some of them. The top ten clones hold around 2% of a sample with about 62,000 clones, roughly 91% of them seen once.

The TCR comes from an adult with Crohn's disease. Sequences were obtained from ileal tissue. The rearrangement joins TRBV5-1 to TRBJ1-5; no reliable D call. The CDR3 protein is CASSLGSQNQPQHF. CDR3 bases: TGCGCCAGCAGCTTGGGTTCCCAAAATCAGCCCCAGCATTTT. The full variable domain, completed using reference TRBV5-1 and TRBJ1-5, is KAGVTQTPRYLIKTRGQQVTLSCSPISGHRSVSWYQQTPGQGLQFLFEYFSETQRNKGNFPGRFSGRQFSNSRSEMNVSTLELGDSALYLCASSLGSQNQPQHFGDGTRLSIL.